The rows below give T cell receptor beta chains drawn from one sample of a study of control samples from healthy donors and cancer patients. Assay: immunoSEQ multiplex PCR; the TCRdb copy retains only in-frame clones and omits some. The sample consists of about 130,000 clones, around 94% of them appearing once. The sample was PBMCs. All receptors come from a man between 60 and 70 years old with colorectal cancer. The conserved cysteine and the conserved F or W are not part of the CDR3 here.

V gene	CDR3 length	CDR3 protein
TRBV11-3	11	ASSRDLNTEAF
TRBV19	13	ASKSGTGASYEQY
TRBV3-1/TRBV3-2	12	ASSLGRLGHEQF
TRBV20-1	9	SADTNNEQF
TRBV9	12	ASSAGEGGTEAF
TRBV9	16	ASSVESTSGGVADTQY
TRBV29-1	12	SVAVGTGVGKAF
TRBV18	12	ASSPSTGNTEAF
TRBV9	12	ASSVDGGRETQY
TRBV4-1	13	ASSQDYGSPREAF
TRBV10-3	15	AISEGLAGGPAGTQY
TRBV27	16	ASSRPGHDRGNTGELF
TRBV2	8	ASKAHEQY
TRBV10-2	11	ASSAQGDTEAF
TRBV27	12	ASSSDRRVGGYT
TRBV6-1	13	ASSEQGTGNQPQH
TRBV9	15	ASSGGESGGGNQPQH
TRBV30	13	AWTLGGGHTDTQY
TRBV5-4	12	ASSPGTFQETQY